The 5 T cell receptor beta chains below were found in one sample sequenced in a study of T cell responses to AZD1222 COVID-19 vaccine. Assay: immunoSEQ multiplex PCR; the TCRdb copy retains only in-frame clones and omits some. The sample holds approximately 150,000 clones, approximately 90% seen once. Sequences were derived from peripheral blood, sampled on day 0 of AZD1222 vaccination. The receptor source for this set is an adult in good health.

This chain connects TRBV5-1 to TRBJ1-2; 10 bases align to TRBD1. This CDR3 has 14 residues. Germline V gives CDR1 SGHRS, CDR2 YFSETQ. V lost 3 bases and J lost 8; bases outside the gene matches: 7. The CDR3 bases are TGCGCCAGCAGCTCGAGACAGGGGGCGCAAGGCTACACCTTC. Its translation is CASSSRQGAQGYTF.

The chain carries TRBV6-5 and TRBJ1-5, with TRBD1 identical over 7 bases. Losses at the gene ends were 2 bases for V and 4 bases for J; bases not matched to a gene: 5. This CDR3 is built from 15 residues. From germline, CDR1 is MNHEY and CDR2 SVGAGI. CDR3 coding DNA: TGTGCCAGCAGTTACGCAGGGGGGAAAAATCAGCCCCAGCATTTT. Protein product: CASSYAGGKNQPQHF.

This clone was counted only a few times. V is TRBV5-6 and J is TRBJ2-5; D not resolved. V dropped 1 base and J dropped 2 bases, with 9 bases sitting between them. The CDR3 contains 14 residues. The germline gives CDR1 SGHDT, CDR2 YYEEEE. The CDR3 loop reads CASSLLFDQETQYF. The CDR3 nucleotides read TGTGCCAGCAGCTTGTTATTTGATCAAGAGACCCAGTACTTC.

This rearrangement joins TRBV5-5 to TRBJ1-4, with D unclear. V was pared by 1 base and J by 3 bases, with 4 bases between. The CDR3 consists of 13 residues. Per the germline V gene, CDR1 is SGHKS and CDR2 is YYEKEE (reference sequence). The CDR3 coding sequence is TGTGCCAGCAGCTTGAATCCTAATGAAAAACTGTTTTTT. It yields the protein CASSLNPNEKLFF. The complete variable domain, with remaining parts taken from reference TRBV5-5 and TRBJ1-4, reads DAGVTQSPTHLIKTRGQQVTLRCSPISGHKSVSWYQQVLGQGPQFIFQYYEKEERGRGNFPDRFSARQFPNYSSELNVNALLLGDSALYLCASSLNPNEKLFFGSGTQLSVL.

A single count supports this clone. The chain uses TRBV7-2 and TRBJ1-2; the D gene is possibly TRBD1 (5 bases). Germline-derived CDR1 and CDR2 are SGHTA and FQGNSA. The length of the CDR3 is 14 residues. V gave up 4 bases and J gave up 4 bases, with 13 bases separating them. The CDR3, as DNA: TGTGCCAGCAGCTCAACCGGGACCGCCTATGGCTACACCTTC. This gives the protein CASSSTGTAYGYTF.